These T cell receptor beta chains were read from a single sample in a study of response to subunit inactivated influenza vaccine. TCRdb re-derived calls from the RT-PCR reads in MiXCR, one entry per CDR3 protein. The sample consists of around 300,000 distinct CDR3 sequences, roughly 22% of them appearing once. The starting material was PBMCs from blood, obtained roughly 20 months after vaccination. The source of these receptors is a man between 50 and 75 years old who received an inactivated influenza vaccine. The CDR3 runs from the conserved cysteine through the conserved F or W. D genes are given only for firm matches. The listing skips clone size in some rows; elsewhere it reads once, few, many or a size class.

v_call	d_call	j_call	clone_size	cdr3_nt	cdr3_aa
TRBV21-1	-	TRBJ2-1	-	TGTGCCAGCAGCCGGGGACAGGGTGGCAATGAGCAGTTCTTC	CASSRGQGGNEQFF
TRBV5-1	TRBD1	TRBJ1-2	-	TGCGCCAGCAGCTTGGCCCCCGGGACAGCGCCGGACACCTTC	CASSLAPGTAPDTF
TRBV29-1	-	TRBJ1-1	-	TGCAGCGCCGTGGGGGGACTGAACACTGAAGCTTTCTTT	CSAVGGLNTEAFF
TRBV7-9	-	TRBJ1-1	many	TGTGCCAGCAGCCTGAGCGGACAGTGGAACACTGAAGCTTTCTTT	CASSLSGQWNTEAFF
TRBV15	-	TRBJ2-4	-	TGTGCCACCAGCAGAGATTATGGGGTCACGGGAAACATTCAGTACTTC	CATSRDYGVTGNIQYF
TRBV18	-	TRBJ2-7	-	TGTGCCAGCTCACCAGGACCGGGCTACGAGCAGTACTTC	CASSPGPGYEQYF
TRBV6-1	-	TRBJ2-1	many	TGTGCCAGCAGGCCACGAACTAGCTTCTACTCCTACAATGAGCAGTTCTTC	CASRPRTSFYSYNEQFF
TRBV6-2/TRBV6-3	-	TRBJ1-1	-	TGTGCCAGCAGTTACGGTGGGGTTGTGGCTGAAGCTTTCTTT	CASSYGGVVAEAFF
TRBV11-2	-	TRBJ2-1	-	TGTGCCAGCAGCAGGGTTGGGCCCTACAATGAGCAGTTCTTC	CASSRVGPYNEQFF
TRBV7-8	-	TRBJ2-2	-	TGTGCCAGCACCAGCGGCCCGAACACCGGGGAGCTGTTTTTT	CASTSGPNTGELFF
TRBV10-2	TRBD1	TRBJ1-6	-	TGCGCCAGCAGTGAGGGACAGGGTAATTCACCCCTCCACTTT	CASSEGQGNSPLHF
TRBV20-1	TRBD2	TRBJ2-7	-	TGCAGTGCTAGCCCAATGAGCGGGGTTAACTACGAGCAGTACTTC	CSASPMSGVNYEQYF
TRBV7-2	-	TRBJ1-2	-	TGTGCCAGCAGCCCGTCTATCTCCGGGACGCGGGAAAGCACCTTC	CASSPSISGTRESTF
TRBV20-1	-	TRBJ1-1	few	TGCAGTGCTAGGAACAGGGTGCGGAACACTGAAGCTTTCTTT	CSARNRVRNTEAFF
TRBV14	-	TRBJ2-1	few	TGTGCCAGCAGCCAATTGGGGGCCCTAACCTACAATGAGCAGTTCTTC	CASSQLGALTYNEQFF
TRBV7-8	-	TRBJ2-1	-	TGTGCCAGCAGCTTAGTCGTTCTCCACACCCTAAACAATGAGCAGTTCTTC	CASSLVVLHTLNNEQFF
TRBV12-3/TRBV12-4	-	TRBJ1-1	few	TGTGCCAGCAGAACAGGGTTCACTGAAGCTTTCTTT	CASRTGFTEAFF
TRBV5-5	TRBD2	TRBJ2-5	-	TGTGCCAGCAGCTTGAACCGGACTAGCGGCAGGACGGCCCAGTACTTC	CASSLNRTSGRTAQYF
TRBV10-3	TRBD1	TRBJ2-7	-	TGTGCCATCAGGACAGACAGGGGGTCATACGAGCAGTACTTC	CAIRTDRGSYEQYF
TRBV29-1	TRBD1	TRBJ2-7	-	TGCAGCGTTGAATATAAACAGGGGAAAGATTACGAGCAGTACTTC	CSVEYKQGKDYEQYF
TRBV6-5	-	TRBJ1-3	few	TGTGCCAGCAGTTACTCGATTGGCACCTCTGGAAACACCATATATTTT	CASSYSIGTSGNTIYF
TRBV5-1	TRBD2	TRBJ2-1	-	TGCGCCAGCAGCTTCGGGAGGGGGGACTACAATGAGCAGTTCTTC	CASSFGRGDYNEQFF
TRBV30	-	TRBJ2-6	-	TGTGCCTGGACTGTTCTTTCCGGCGTCCTGACTTTC	CAWTVLSGVLTF
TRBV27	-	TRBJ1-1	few	TGTGCCAGCAGTTTCGGAGCGGGAATGAACACTGAAGCTTTCTTT	CASSFGAGMNTEAFF
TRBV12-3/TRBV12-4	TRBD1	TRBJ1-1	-	TGTGCCAGCAGGACAGGGGGCAGGGTGTCTGAAGCTTTCTTT	CASRTGGRVSEAFF
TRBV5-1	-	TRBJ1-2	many	TGCGCCAGCAGCCTTGCCGGGGAAGGAGGCTACACCTTC	CASSLAGEGGYTF
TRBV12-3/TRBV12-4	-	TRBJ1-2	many	TGTGCCAGCAGTTTTGGAAAGGGCTATGGCTACACCTTC	CASSFGKGYGYTF
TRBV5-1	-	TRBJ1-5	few	TGCGCCAGCAGCGCAGGAGATGCTAATCAGCCCCAGCATTTT	CASSAGDANQPQHF
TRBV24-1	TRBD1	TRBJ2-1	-	TGTGCCACCAGTGACCGACAGGGAGTAGGCCTTTGGAACAATGAGCAGTTCTTC	CATSDRQGVGLWNNEQFF